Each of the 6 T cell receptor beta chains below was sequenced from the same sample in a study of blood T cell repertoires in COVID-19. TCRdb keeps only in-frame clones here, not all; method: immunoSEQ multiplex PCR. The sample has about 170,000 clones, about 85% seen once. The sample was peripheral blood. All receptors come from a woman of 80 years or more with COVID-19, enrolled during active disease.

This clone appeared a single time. DNA of the CDR3: TGTGCCAGCAGAAACAGATTCACTGAAGCTTTCTTT. Translating it yields CASRNRFTEAFF. The V and J genes are TRBV12-3 or TRBV12-4 and TRBJ1-1; D is uncertain. Trimming cost V 6 bases and J 4 bases, with 9 bases left between them. The CDR3 contains 12 residues.

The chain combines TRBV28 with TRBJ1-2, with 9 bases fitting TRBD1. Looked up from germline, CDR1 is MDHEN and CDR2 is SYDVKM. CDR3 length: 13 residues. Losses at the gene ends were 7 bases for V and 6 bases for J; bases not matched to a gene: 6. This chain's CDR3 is CASILGQGHGYTF. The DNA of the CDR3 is TGTGCCAGCATACTAGGACAGGGGCATGGCTACACCTTC.

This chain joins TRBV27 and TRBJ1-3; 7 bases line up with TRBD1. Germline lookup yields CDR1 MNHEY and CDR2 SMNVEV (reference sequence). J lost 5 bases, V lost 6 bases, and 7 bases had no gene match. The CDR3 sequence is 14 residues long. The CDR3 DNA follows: TGTGCCAGCAGCCCCGGGACAGAGAGAAACACCATATATTTT. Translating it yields CASSPGTERNTIYF.

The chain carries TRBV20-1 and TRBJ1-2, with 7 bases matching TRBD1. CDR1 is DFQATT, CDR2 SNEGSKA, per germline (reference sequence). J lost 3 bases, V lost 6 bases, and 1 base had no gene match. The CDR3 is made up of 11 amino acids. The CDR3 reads CSADRDYGYTF. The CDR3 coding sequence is TGCAGTGCCGACAGGGACTATGGCTACACCTTC.

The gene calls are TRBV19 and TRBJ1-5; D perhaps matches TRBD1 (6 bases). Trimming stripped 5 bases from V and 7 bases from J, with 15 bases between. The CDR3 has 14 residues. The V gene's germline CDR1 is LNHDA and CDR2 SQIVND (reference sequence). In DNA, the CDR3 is TGTGCCAGTAGTCCGCCGGGGGGCGGCCAGCCCCAGCATTTT. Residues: CASSPPGGGQPQHF.

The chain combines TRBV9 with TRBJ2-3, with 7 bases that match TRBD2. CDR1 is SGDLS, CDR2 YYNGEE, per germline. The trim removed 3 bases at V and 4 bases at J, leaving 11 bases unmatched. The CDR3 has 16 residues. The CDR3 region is CASSAGYLRGADTQYF. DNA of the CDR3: TGTGCCAGCAGCGCCGGATACCTTCGGGGGGCAGATACGCAGTATTTT.